The 21 T cell receptor beta chains given below trace back to one sample, sequenced in a study of cytomegalovirus exposure and HLA in healthy donors. In the PCR, 60 Vbeta and 13 Jbeta primers were used. Sequencing was performed with immunoSEQ multiplex PCR; in TCRdb, only in-frame clones are kept and a portion is missing. The profile shows fewer than 200,000 clones, roughly 85% of them singletons. Sequenced material: PBMCs. The receptor set was obtained from a male donor in good health and CMV-seronegative.

The J gene is TRBJ2-2, the V gene TRBV7-9, with TRBD1 matching 8 bases. Trimming removed 2 bases from V and 6 bases from J; junction bases left unmatched: 5. Germline V CDR1 and CDR2: SEHNR, FQNEAQ (reference sequence). The length of the CDR3 is 15 residues. The DNA of the CDR3 is TGTGCCAGCAGCTTACAGGGGGCGCAAGCCGGGGAGCTGTTTTTT. Its protein is CASSLQGAQAGELFF.

This rearrangement joins TRBV11-2 to TRBJ1-1, with 7 bases that match TRBD1. With 2 bases clipped from V and 1 base from J, the junction kept 16 bases outside the gene matches. The CDR3 runs 19 residues. Germline V gene lookup returns CDR1 SGHAT and CDR2 FQNNGV. As DNA, the CDR3 is TGTGCCAGCAGCTTAAGGACAGGTGGGACTGGTAGTGGGAACACTGAAGCTTTCTTT. Its translation is CASSLRTGGTGSGNTEAFF.

The chain carries TRBV7-6 and TRBJ2-2, with TRBD2 matching over 14 bases. This CDR3 is built from 18 residues. V was pared by 5 bases and J by 1 base, with 6 bases of the junction left unmatched. Germline V gives CDR1 SGHVS, CDR2 FNYEAQ. CDR3 DNA: TGTGCCAGCAGCACGGGACTAGCGGGAGTTGAGAACACCGGGGAGCTGTTTTTT. Protein product: CASSTGLAGVENTGELFF.

V usage is TRBV2 and J usage is TRBJ2-5; D unresolved. This CDR3 contains 11 residues. Germline V gene data show CDR1 as SNHLY and CDR2 as FYNNEI. Trimming pared 6 bases from V and 2 bases from J, leaving 4 bases between. The CDR3 sequence: CASSVQETQYF. DNA for the CDR3: TGTGCCAGCAGCGTACAAGAGACCCAGTACTTC.

This CDR3 reads CASSVRGVASVDTQYF. The CDR3 DNA follows: TGTGCCAGCAGCGTGCGGGGGGTGGCTTCAGTAGATACGCAGTATTTT. The chain employs TRBV9 and TRBJ2-3; 8 nucleotides align to TRBD2. Unmatched junction bases numbered 10, after V lost 2 bases and J lost 5 bases. CDR1 is SGDLS and CDR2 is YYNGEE in the germline V gene. The CDR3 is 16 amino acids.

The rearrangement joins TRBV7-9 to TRBJ2-1; TRBD2 matches at 8 bases. Germline V gene lookup returns CDR1 SEHNR and CDR2 FQNEAQ (reference sequence). Trimming at V came to 4 bases and at J to 6 bases, leaving 11 bases not matched to a gene. The CDR3 runs 16 residues. This CDR3 reads CASSSRGVAGINEQFF. CDR3 sequence (DNA): TGTGCCAGCAGCTCCCGTGGGGTAGCGGGAATCAATGAGCAGTTCTTC.

The chain has TRBV6-1 and TRBJ2-5; TRBD2 agrees at 7 bases. The CDR3 is 15 residues long. With 4 bases clipped from V and 1 base from J, the junction kept 6 bases outside the gene matches. Germline V gene data show CDR1 as MNHNS and CDR2 as SASEGT. The CDR3 coding sequence is TGTGCCAGCAGTGCCCACGGGACTACCCAAGAGACCCAGTACTTC. As protein: CASSAHGTTQETQYF.

For this clone: At one end the junction does not follow the germline gene, possibly because of a read error. The chain combines TRBV7-9 with TRBJ2-7; 7 bases map to TRBD2. The CDR3 extends over 16 amino acids. CDR1 and CDR2 (germline): SEHNR, FQNEAQ (reference sequence). The CDR3 DNA reads as TGTTCCAGCAGCCACCGGATCGGGGGGTCGGGCTACGAGCAGTACTTC. Protein: CSSSHRIGGSGYEQYF.

V and J are TRBV5-6 and TRBJ2-7; D is undetermined. Per germline, CDR1 SGHDT and CDR2 YYEEEE. This CDR3 is 12 amino acids long. V lost 0 bases and J 9 bases, leaving 10 bases between the germline ends. This CDR3 reads CASSLGGLGQYF. The CDR3 DNA reads as TGTGCCAGCAGCTTGGGTGGTCTCGGGCAGTACTTC.

J is TRBJ1-1 and V is TRBV18; TRBD1 agrees at 7 bases. Germline trimming cut 3 bases from V and 1 base from J; bases unmatched to any gene: 5. This CDR3 contains 15 residues. CDR1 KGHSH and CDR2 LQKENI come from the germline V gene. This CDR3 reads CASSPQGVKNTEAFF. As DNA, the CDR3 is TGTGCCAGCTCACCCCAGGGGGTAAAGAACACTGAAGCTTTCTTT.

This sequence joins TRBV10-3 and TRBJ2-1, with 12 bases fitting TRBD2. This CDR3 has 15 residues. V lost 6 bases to trimming and J lost 4 bases; unmatched junction nucleotides: 4. The germline V gene encodes CDR1 ENHRY and CDR2 SYGVKD. The CDR3 sequence: CAIRSGLAGYNEQFF. In DNA form, the CDR3 reads TGTGCCATCAGATCCGGACTAGCGGGGTACAATGAGCAGTTCTTC.

The rearrangement uses TRBV6-5 and TRBJ2-1; D not resolved. Germline CDR1 MNHEY, CDR2 SVGAGI. Trimming pared 5 bases from V and 6 bases from J, leaving 5 bases between. The CDR3 consists of 11 residues. This CDR3 is CASSPGNEQFF. The CDR3 nucleotides are TGTGCCAGCAGTCCCGGCAATGAGCAGTTCTTC.

The chain combines TRBV28 with TRBJ2-7, with 10 bases lining up with TRBD1. The CDR3 sequence is 17 residues long. Trimming cost V 5 bases and J 5 bases; bases outside gene matches: 15. From germline, CDR1 is MDHEN and CDR2 SYDVKM. The CDR3 DNA reads TGTGCCAGCAGTCCACTAAAAGACAGGGGGCGCCGTCACGAGCAGTACTTC. This codes for CASSPLKDRGRRHEQYF.

The chain combines TRBV4-1 with TRBJ2-1; a weak D match, TRBD1 (6 bases). The ends were cut back, 2 bases at V and 3 bases at J, with 17 bases in the middle. The CDR3 totals 17 residues. CDR1 and CDR2 from the germline V gene are MGHRA and YSYEKL. The CDR3 coding sequence is TGCGCCAGCAGCCAACCCGTTAGGGGGAAGAACTACAATGAGCAGTTCTTC. Residues: CASSQPVRGKNYNEQFF.

For this clone: Other DNA variants within this sample encode the same CDR3. The chain recombines TRBV7-3 with TRBJ2-5, with TRBD2 as a possible D gene (6 bases). Germline V lookup: CDR1 SGHTA, CDR2 FQGTGA. The CDR3 is made up of 13 amino acids. Trimming stripped 2 bases from V and 5 bases from J, with 9 bases between. CDR3 nucleotides: TGTGCCAGCAGCTTAGGGAGGATGGAGACCCAGTACTTC. This encodes CASSLGRMETQYF.

This chain uses TRBV11-2 with TRBJ1-3, with 8 nucleotides matching TRBD1. V shed 5 bases, J shed 3 bases, and the junction held 9 bases outside the gene matches. CDR1 and CDR2 (germline): SGHAT, FQNNGV. The CDR3 is 16 amino acids. The CDR3 region is CASSRQRTGSGNTIYF. The CDR3 nucleotides read TGTGCCAGCAGCCGCCAGCGGACAGGGAGTGGAAACACCATATATTTT.

This sequence joins TRBV2 and TRBJ2-1, with 8 bases lining up with TRBD1. Trimming removed 5 bases from V and 2 bases from J; junction bases left unmatched: 5. Germline V gives CDR1 SNHLY, CDR2 FYNNEI. The CDR3 extends over 15 amino acids. This chain's CDR3 is CASSFDRGTYNEQFF. The DNA of the CDR3 is TGTGCCAGCAGTTTCGACAGGGGCACCTACAATGAGCAGTTCTTC.

This chain links TRBV5-6 with TRBJ1-4; possibly TRBD1 for D (6 bases). V lost 0 bases and J lost 8, with 8 bases in between. The CDR3 contains 13 residues. The germline V gene has CDR1 SGHDT and CDR2 YYEEEE. CDR3 amino acids: CASSLVGAEKLFF. CDR3 sequence (DNA): TGTGCCAGCAGCTTGGTGGGGGCCGAAAAACTGTTTTTT.

The genes are TRBV9 and TRBJ1-2; 7 bases line up with TRBD1. Germline lookup yields CDR1 SGDLS and CDR2 YYNGEE. The V segment lost 4 bases and the J segment 8 bases; nucleotides outside the gene matches: 8. The CDR3 sequence is 13 residues long. This chain's CDR3 is CASSTRTGVGYTF. In DNA form, the CDR3 reads TGTGCCAGCAGCACCCGGACAGGTGTGGGCTACACCTTC. Looking up the rest from reference TRBV9 and TRBJ1-2 gives the full variable domain: DSGVTQTPKHLITATGQRVTLRCSPRSGDLSVYWYQQSLDQGLQFLIQYYNGEERAKGNILERFSAQQFPDLHSELNLSSLELGDSALYFCASSTRTGVGYTFGSGTRLTVV.

The rearrangement links TRBV4-3 to TRBJ2-1, with TRBD2 matching over 11 bases. This CDR3 is 16 amino acids long. V trimming: 1 base; J trimming: 7 bases; junction bases outside the gene matches: 6. From germline, CDR1 is LGHNA and CDR2 YSLEER. DNA of the CDR3: TGCGCCAGCAGCCAAGTAGTAGCGGGAGGGGGGAATGAGCAGTTCTTC. Translation gives CASSQVVAGGGNEQFF.

The chain employs TRBV5-1 and TRBJ2-7; no clear D gene. The CDR3 has 17 amino acids. Germline CDR1 is SGHRS and CDR2 is YFSETQ. V was trimmed by 0 bases and J by 0 bases, leaving 16 bases between them. CDR3 amino acids: CASSLAHPWANSYEQYF. The CDR3, as DNA: TGCGCCAGCAGCTTGGCCCACCCGTGGGCTAACTCCTACGAGCAGTACTTC.